This T cell receptor (beta chain) comes out of a study of control samples from healthy donors and cancer patients. Libraries were prepared by immunoSEQ multiplex PCR; TCRdb keeps only in-frame clonotypes and omits some of them. The repertoire has about 130,000 clones, almost 95% of them found once; the top ten carry 0.55% to 0.6%. In this sample, this clone turned up a few times. Germline loops: CDR1 SGHVS, CDR2 FNYEAQ. The J segment lost 7 bases and the V segment lost 1 base, leaving 7 bases of the junction unmatched. This CDR3 has 15 residues. The sequenced sample consisted of PBMCs. The rearrangement uses TRBV7-6 and TRBJ2-1; 7 nucleotides agree with TRBD2. The receptor's source is a man aged 80 or over with head and neck cancer. The CDR3 DNA reads TGTGCCAGCAGCTTAGGGAAGCGGGAAGGTAATGAGCAGTTCTTC. It specifies CASSLGKREGNEQFF.